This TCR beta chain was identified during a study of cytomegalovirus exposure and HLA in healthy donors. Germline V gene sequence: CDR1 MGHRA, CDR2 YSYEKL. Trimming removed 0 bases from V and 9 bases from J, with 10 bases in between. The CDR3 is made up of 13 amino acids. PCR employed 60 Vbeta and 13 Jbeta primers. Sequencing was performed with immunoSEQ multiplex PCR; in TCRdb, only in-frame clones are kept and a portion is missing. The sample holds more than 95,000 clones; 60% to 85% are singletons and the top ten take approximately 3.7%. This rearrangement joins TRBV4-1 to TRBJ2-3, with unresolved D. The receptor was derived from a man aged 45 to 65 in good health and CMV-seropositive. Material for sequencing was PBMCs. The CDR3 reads CASSQEGRMTQYF. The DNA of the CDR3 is TGCGCCAGCAGCCAAGAAGGCAGGATGACGCAGTATTTT.